Shown below are 3 T cell receptor beta chains from a single sample sequenced in a study of beta chain features in type 1 diabetes. Sequencing targeted expressed TCRB transcripts, as all isolated RNA had been reverse transcribed. Sequencing was performed with immunoSEQ multiplex PCR; in TCRdb, only in-frame clones are kept and a portion is missing. Among roughly 310,000 clones listed, roughly 9.6% were seen once. Sequences were obtained from naive CD4+ T cells from blood. These receptors were taken from a young woman in good health.

This sequence joins TRBV5-1 and TRBJ2-6, with 7 bases identical to TRBD2. Per the germline V gene, CDR1 is SGHRS and CDR2 is YFSETQ. Germline trimming cut 1 base from V and 4 bases from J; bases unmatched to any gene: 2. There are 15 residues in the CDR3. In DNA, the CDR3 is TGCGCCAGCAGCTTGACCGGGAGGGGGGCCAACGTCCTGACTTTC. Amino acids: CASSLTGRGANVLTF.

The chain carries TRBV29-1 and TRBJ2-4; TRBD2 might be the D (6 bases). CDR3 length: 15 amino acids. The germline V gene encodes CDR1 SQVTM and CDR2 ANQGSEA. V was pared by 1 base and J by 0 bases, with 10 bases between. CDR3 region: CSVEAPGLAKNIQYF. The CDR3 DNA follows: TGCAGCGTTGAAGCTCCGGGACTAGCCAAAAACATTCAGTACTTC.

The chain couples TRBV28 to TRBJ1-1, with 7 positions matching TRBD1. There are 16 residues in the CDR3. Germline V CDR1 and CDR2: MDHEN, SYDVKM. Trimming removed 7 bases from V and 1 base from J; junction bases left unmatched: 12. This CDR3 is CASNAEGALWNTEAFF. CDR3 DNA sequence: TGTGCCAGCAACGCAGAGGGGGCGCTTTGGAACACTGAAGCTTTCTTT.